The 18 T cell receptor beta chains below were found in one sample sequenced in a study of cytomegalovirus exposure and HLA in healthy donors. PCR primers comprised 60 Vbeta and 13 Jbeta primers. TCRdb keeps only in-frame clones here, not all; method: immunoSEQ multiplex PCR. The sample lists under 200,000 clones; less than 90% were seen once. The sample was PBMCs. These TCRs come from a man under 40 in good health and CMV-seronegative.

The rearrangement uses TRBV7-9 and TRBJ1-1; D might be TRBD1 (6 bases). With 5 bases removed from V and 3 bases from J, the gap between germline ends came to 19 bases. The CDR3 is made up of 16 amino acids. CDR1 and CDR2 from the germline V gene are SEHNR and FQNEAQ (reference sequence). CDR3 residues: CASSAMGRGSDTEAFF. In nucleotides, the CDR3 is TGTGCCAGCAGCGCTATGGGCAGGGGAAGCGACACTGAAGCTTTCTTT.

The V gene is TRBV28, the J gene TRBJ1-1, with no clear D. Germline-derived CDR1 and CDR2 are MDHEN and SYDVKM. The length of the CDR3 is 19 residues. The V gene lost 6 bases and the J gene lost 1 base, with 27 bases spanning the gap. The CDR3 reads CASRLPLEDPRAGNTEAFF. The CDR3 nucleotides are TGTGCCAGCAGACTACCCCTGGAGGACCCTCGAGCGGGGAACACTGAAGCTTTCTTT.

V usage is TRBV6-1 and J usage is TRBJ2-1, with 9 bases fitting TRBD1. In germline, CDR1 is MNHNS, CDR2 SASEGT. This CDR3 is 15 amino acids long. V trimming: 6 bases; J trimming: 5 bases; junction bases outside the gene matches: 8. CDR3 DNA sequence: TGTGCCAGCAGAGTGACAGGGGGGTCTCACAATGAGCAGTTCTTC. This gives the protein CASRVTGGSHNEQFF.

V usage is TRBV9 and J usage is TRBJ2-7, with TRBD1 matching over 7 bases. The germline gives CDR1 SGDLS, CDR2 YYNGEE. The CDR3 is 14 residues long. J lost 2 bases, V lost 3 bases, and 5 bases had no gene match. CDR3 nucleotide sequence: TGTGCCAGCAGCGGGGGACAGCAGACCTACGAGCAGTACTTC. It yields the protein CASSGGQQTYEQYF.

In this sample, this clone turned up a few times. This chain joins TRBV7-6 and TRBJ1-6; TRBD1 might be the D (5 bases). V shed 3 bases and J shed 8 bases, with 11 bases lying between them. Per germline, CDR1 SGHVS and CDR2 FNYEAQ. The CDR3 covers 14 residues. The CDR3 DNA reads TGTGCCAGCAGCTTGGGCAGGGTTGATTCACCCCTCCACTTT. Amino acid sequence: CASSLGRVDSPLHF.

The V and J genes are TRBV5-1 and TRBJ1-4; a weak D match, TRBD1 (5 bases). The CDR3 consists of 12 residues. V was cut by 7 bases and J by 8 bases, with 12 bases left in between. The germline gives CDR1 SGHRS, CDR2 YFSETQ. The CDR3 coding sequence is TGCGCCAGCCGGGACTCAGGCGAAAAACTGTTTTTT. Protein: CASRDSGEKLFF.

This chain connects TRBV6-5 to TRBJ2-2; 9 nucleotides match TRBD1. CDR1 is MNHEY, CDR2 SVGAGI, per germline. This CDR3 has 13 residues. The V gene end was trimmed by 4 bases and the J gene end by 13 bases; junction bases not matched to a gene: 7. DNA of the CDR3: TGTGCCAGCAGTTTAACAGGGGGCGCGGTGCTGTTTTTT. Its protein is CASSLTGGAVLFF.

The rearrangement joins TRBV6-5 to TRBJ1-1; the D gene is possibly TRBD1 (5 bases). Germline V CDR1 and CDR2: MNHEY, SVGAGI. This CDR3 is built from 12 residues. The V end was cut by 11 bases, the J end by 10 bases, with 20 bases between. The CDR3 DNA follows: TGTGCCTCCCCGGCCCCGGGGGGAACAGCTTTCTTT. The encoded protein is CASPAPGGTAFF.

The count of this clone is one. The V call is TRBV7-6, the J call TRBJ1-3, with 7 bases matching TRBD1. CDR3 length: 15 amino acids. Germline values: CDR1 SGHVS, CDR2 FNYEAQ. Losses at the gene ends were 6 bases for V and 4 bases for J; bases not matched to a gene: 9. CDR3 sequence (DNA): TGTGCCAGCAGTTCCCGACCGGGACAGGGAAACACCATATATTTT. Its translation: CASSSRPGQGNTIYF.

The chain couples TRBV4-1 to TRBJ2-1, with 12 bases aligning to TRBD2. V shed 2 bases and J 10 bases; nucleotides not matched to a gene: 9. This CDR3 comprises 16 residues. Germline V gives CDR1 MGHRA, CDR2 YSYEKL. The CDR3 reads CASSQPGLAGGGEQFF. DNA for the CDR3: TGCGCCAGCAGCCAACCGGGACTAGCGGGTGGGGGCGAGCAGTTCTTC.

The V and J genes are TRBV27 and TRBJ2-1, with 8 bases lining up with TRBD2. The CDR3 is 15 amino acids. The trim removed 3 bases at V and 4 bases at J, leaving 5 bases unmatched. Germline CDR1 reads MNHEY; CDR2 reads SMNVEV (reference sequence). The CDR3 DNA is TGTGCCAGCAGTTTTGGGACTAGTCCATACAATGAGCAGTTCTTC. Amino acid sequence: CASSFGTSPYNEQFF.

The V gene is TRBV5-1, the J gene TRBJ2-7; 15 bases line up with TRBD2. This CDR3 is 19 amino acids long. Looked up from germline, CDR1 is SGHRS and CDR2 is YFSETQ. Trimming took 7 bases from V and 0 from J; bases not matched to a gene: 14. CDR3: CASYQPGTSGGSSSYEQYF. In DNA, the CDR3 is TGCGCCAGCTACCAACCCGGGACTAGCGGGGGGTCGAGCTCCTACGAGCAGTACTTC.

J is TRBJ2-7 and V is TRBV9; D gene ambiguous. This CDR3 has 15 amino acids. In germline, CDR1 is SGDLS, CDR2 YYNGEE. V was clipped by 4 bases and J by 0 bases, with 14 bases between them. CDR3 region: CASSPGRRASYEQYF. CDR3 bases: TGTGCCAGCAGCCCAGGCAGACGAGCCTCCTACGAGCAGTACTTC. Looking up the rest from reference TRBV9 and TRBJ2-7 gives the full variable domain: DSGVTQTPKHLITATGQRVTLRCSPRSGDLSVYWYQQSLDQGLQFLIQYYNGEERAKGNILERFSAQQFPDLHSELNLSSLELGDSALYFCASSPGRRASYEQYFGPGTRLTVT.

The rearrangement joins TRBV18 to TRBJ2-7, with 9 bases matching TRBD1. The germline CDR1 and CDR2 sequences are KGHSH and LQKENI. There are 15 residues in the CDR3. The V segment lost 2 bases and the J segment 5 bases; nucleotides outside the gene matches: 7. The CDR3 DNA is TGTGCCAGCTCACCAGGGACAGGGCTGATGAACGAGCAGTACTTC. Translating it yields CASSPGTGLMNEQYF.

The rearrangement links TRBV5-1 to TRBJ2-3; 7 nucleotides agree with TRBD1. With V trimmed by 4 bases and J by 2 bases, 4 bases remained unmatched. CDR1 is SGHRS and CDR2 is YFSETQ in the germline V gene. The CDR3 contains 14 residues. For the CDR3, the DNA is TGCGCCAGCAGCCAGGGACAGTTCACAGATACGCAGTATTTT. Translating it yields CASSQGQFTDTQYF.

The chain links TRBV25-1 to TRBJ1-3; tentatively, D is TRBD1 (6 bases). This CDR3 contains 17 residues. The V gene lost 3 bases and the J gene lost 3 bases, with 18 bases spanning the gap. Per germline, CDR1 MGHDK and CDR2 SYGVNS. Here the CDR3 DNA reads TGTGCCAGCAGTGATTGGGAGGGACACTTGAGTGGAAACACCATATATTTT. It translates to CASSDWEGHLSGNTIYF.

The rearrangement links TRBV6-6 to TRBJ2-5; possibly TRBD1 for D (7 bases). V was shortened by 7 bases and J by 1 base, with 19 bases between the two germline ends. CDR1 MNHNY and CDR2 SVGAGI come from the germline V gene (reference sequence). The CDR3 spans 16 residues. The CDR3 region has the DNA TGTGCCAGCAACCAGGGGGTAGCGGTGGGCCAAGAGACCCAGTACTTC. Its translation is CASNQGVAVGQETQYF.

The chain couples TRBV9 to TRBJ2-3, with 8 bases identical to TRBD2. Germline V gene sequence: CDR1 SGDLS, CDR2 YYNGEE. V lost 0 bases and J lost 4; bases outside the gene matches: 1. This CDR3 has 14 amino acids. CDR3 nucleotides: TGTGCCAGCAGCGTAGCGGGGGGGCCAGATACGCAGTATTTT. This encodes CASSVAGGPDTQYF.